The T cell receptor beta chain under discussion was sequenced for a study of blood T cell repertoires in COVID-19. Study at large: Material from acute and convalescent COVID-19 was sourced from the United States, Italy and Spain. Nucleic acid was either cDNA or gDNA, and it came from T cells, B-cell-depleted T cells, or PBMCs.

Original data processing: Amplification from reference gene primers served as the basis for estimated nucleated cell counts. Libraries were prepared by immunoSEQ multiplex PCR; TCRdb keeps only in-frame clonotypes and omits some of them. V, J and clone size reflect that table, while D and trimming were determined from the DNA. The sample carries roughly 220,000 clones, approximately 81% recorded once. CDR1 is MNHEY and CDR2 is SVGAGI in the germline V gene. V dropped 6 bases and J dropped 7 bases, with 10 bases sitting between them. CDR3 size: 12 residues. This clonotype was sampled from a man aged 25 to 45 with active or convalescent COVID-19. Sequencing used peripheral blood. V and J are TRBV6-5 and TRBJ2-1; D gene unclear. CDR3 loop: CASSPRYNEQFF. The CDR3, as DNA: TGTGCCAGCAGCCCCAGGTATAATGAGCAGTTCTTC.